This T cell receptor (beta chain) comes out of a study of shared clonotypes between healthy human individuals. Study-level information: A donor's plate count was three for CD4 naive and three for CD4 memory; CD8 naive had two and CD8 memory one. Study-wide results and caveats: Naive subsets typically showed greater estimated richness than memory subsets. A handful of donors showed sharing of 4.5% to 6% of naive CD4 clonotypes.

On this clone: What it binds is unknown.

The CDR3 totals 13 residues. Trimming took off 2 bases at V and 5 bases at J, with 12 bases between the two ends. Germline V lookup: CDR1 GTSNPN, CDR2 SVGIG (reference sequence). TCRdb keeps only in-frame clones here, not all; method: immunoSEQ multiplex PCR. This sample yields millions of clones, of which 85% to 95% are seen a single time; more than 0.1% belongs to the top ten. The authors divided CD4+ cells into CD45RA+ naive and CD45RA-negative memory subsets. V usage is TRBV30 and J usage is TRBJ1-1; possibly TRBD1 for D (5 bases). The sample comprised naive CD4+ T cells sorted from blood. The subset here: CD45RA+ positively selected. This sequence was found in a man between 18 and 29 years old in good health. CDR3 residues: CAWSLRVGTEAFF. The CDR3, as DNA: TGTGCCTGGAGTCTCAGGGTGGGGACTGAAGCTTTCTTT.